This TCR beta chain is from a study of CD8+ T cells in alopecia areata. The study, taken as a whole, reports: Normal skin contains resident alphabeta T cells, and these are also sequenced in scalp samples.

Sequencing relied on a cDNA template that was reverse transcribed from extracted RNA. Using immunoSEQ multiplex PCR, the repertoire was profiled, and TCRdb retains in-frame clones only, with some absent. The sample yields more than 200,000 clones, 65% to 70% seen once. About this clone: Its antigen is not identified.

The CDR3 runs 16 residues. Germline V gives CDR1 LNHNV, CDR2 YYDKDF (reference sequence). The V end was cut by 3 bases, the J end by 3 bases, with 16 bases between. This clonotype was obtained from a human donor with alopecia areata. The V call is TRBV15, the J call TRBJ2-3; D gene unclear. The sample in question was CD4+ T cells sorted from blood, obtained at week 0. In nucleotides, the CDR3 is TGTGCCACCAGCAGTTTCGGAACGGCCGCTACAGATACGCAGTATTTT. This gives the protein CATSSFGTAATDTQYF.